Below, one TCR beta chain is given with its context. The antigen is undetermined. This specimen comes from a study of post-analysis software for immune sequencing data. The study, taken as a whole, reports: Roughly five TRBV segments, including TRBV5-6, TRBV5-1 and TRBV20-1, were more frequent in patients than controls. F measure showed strong co-clustering of same-batch samples.

Prepared libraries of TCR beta cDNA carried unique molecular identifiers. It was from about 0.98 to 11 million T cells that some 500,000 cDNA molecules came. TCRdb passed the PCR reads through MiXCR, listing each CDR3 protein once. The sample lists hundreds of thousands of distinct CDR3 sequences, just under 30% occurring once. CDR1 ENHRY and CDR2 SYGVKD come from the germline V gene. The CDR3 has 13 residues. Losses at the gene ends were 6 bases for V and 8 bases for J; bases not matched to a gene: 4. The sequencing input was blood. The sequence derives from a girl aged 10-17 years with multiple sclerosis. This chain connects TRBV10-3 to TRBJ2-1, with 10 bases that match TRBD1. The CDR3 loop reads CAIRGTGADEQFF. In nucleotides, the CDR3 is TGTGCCATCAGGGGGACAGGGGCCGATGAGCAGTTCTTC.